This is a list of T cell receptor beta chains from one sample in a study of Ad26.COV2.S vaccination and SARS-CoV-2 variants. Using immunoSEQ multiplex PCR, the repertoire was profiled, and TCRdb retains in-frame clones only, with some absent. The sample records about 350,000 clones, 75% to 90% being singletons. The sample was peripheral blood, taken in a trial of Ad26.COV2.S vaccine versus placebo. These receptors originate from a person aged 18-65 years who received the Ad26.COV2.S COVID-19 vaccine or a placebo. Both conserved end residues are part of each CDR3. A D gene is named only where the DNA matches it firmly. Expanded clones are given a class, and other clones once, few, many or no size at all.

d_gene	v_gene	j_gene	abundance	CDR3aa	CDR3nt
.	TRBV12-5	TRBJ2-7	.	CASGLKNRDSDEQYF	TGTGCTAGTGGTTTAAAAAACCGGGACTCCGACGAGCAGTACTTC
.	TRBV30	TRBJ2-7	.	CAWSVQVEQYF	TGTGCCTGGAGTGTACAGGTCGAGCAGTACTTC
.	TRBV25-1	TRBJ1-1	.	CASSEKGTNTEAFF	TGTGCCAGCAGTGAAAAAGGCACAAACACTGAAGCTTTCTTT
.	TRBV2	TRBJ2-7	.	CASSEQGDYEQYF	TGTGCCAGCAGTGAACAGGGAGACTACGAGCAGTACTTC
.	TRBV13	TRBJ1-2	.	CASSSGREVGYTF	TGTGCCAGCAGCTCCGGCCGTGAGGTGGGCTACACCTTC
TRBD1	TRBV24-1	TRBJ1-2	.	CATSDSEDRGSGYTF	TGTGCCACCAGTGATTCAGAAGACAGGGGGAGTGGCTACACCTTC
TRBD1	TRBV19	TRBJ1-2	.	CASSPPTGMSDGYTF	TGTGCCAGTAGTCCGCCGACAGGGATGAGCGATGGCTACACCTTC
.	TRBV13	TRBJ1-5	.	CASSLRYSNQPQHF	TGTGCCAGCAGCTTACGCTATAGCAATCAGCCCCAGCATTTT
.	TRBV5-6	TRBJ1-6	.	CASSLQGPDNSPLHF	TGTGCCAGCAGCCTGCAGGGTCCCGATAATTCACCCCTCCACTTT
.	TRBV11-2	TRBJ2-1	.	CASSPRYDGNNEQFF	TGTGCCAGCAGCCCGCGGTACGACGGCAACAATGAGCAGTTCTTC
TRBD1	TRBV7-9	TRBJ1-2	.	CASSLPALDRAYGYTF	TGTGCCAGCAGCTTACCCGCCTTGGACAGGGCCTATGGCTACACCTTC
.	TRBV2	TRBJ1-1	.	CASIGGNTEAFF	TGTGCCAGCATCGGGGGAAACACTGAAGCTTTCTTT
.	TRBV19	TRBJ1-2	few	CASSDLLKDSGGYTF	TGTGCCAGTAGCGACCTGCTTAAGGACAGTGGAGGCTACACCTTC
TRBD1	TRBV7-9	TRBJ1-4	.	CASSPSGQVGEKLFF	TGTGCCAGCAGCCCTTCGGGACAGGTCGGGGAAAAACTGTTTTTT
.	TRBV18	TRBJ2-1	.	CASSPPDSYNEQFF	TGTGCCAGCTCACCACCGGACAGCTACAATGAGCAGTTCTTC
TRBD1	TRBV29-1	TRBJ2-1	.	CSVGFDRVSYNEQFF	TGCAGCGTAGGATTTGACAGGGTCTCCTACAATGAGCAGTTCTTC
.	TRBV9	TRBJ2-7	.	CASSPLGGTGEQYF	TGTGCCAGCAGCCCGCTGGGGGGAACGGGTGAGCAGTACTTC
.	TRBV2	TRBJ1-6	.	CASSVAQGNSPLHF	TGTGCCAGCAGTGTTGCTCAAGGCAATTCACCCCTCCACTTT
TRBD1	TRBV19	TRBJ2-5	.	CASSMRQGQETQYF	TGTGCCAGTAGTATGAGACAGGGACAAGAGACCCAGTACTTC
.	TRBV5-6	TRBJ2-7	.	CASSLGQKSYEQYF	TGTGCCAGCAGCTTGGGACAGAAATCCTACGAGCAGTACTTC
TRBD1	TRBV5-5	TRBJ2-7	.	CASSPRWDSTDEQYF	TGTGCCAGCAGCCCCCGGTGGGACAGCACGGACGAGCAGTACTTC
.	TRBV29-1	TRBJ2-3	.	CSVARGIASTDTQYF	TGCAGCGTTGCTCGAGGGATCGCTAGCACAGATACGCAGTATTTT
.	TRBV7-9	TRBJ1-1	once	CASSFGGSGETEAFF	TGTGCCAGCAGCTTTGGGGGTTCGGGAGAAACTGAAGCTTTCTTT
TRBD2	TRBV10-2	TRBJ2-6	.	CASSDGGGRDGDVLTF	TGCGCCAGCAGTGATGGCGGGGGGCGGGATGGAGACGTCCTGACTTTC
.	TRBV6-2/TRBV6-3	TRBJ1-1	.	CASSYDRPANTEAFF	TGTGCCAGCAGTTACGACAGGCCCGCTAACACTGAAGCTTTCTTT
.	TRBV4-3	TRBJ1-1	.	CASSHRYEGPKVTEAFF	TGCGCCAGCAGCCACCGGTACGAGGGACCGAAGGTCACTGAAGCTTTCTTT
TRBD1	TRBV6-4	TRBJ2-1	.	CASSDDYRGGYNEQFF	TGTGCCAGCAGTGACGATTACAGGGGTGGCTACAATGAGCAGTTCTTC
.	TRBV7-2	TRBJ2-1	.	CASSLSKSSYNEQFF	TGTGCCAGCAGCTTATCAAAGAGCTCCTACAATGAGCAGTTCTTC
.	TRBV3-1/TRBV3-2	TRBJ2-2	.	CASSRAPGQAITGELFF	TGTGCCAGCAGCCGCGCCCCAGGCCAGGCGATCACCGGGGAGCTGTTTTTT
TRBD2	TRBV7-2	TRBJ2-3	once	CASSFEAGGNTDTQYF	TGTGCCAGCAGCTTTGAAGCGGGGGGGAACACAGATACGCAGTATTTT
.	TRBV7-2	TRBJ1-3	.	CASSWQGPVGGNTIYF	TGTGCCAGCAGCTGGCAGGGGCCCGTCGGTGGAAACACCATATATTTT
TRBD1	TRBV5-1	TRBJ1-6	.	CASSLGQAYSPLHF	TGCGCCAGCAGCCTCGGACAGGCCTATTCACCCCTCCACTTT
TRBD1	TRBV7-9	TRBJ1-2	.	CASSLGTVPYGYTF	TGTGCCAGCAGCTTGGGGACAGTGCCCTATGGCTACACCTTC
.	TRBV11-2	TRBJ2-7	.	CASSLAGTPYEQYF	TGTGCCAGCAGCTTAGCAGGGACCCCCTACGAGCAGTACTTC
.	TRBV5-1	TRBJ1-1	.	CASSPAPGGLPGDTEAFF	TGCGCCAGCAGCCCAGCACCGGGGGGGCTCCCCGGGGACACTGAAGCTTTCTTT